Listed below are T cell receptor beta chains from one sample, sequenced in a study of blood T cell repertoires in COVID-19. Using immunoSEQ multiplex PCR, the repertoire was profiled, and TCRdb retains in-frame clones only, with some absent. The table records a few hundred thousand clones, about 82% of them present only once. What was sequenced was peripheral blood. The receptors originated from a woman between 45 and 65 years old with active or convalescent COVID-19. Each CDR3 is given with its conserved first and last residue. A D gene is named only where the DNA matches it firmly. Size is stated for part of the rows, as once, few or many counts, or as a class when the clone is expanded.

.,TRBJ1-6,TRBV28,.,TGTGCCAGCAGTTTCCCCTGGGGGGGGGCCTTACCACCCCTCCACTTT,CASSFPWGGALPPLHF
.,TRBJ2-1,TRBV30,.,TGTGCCTGGAGTGTAGCGGAGTTCCACAATGAGCAGTTCTTC,CAWSVAEFHNEQFF
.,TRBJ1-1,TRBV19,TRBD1,TGTGCCAGTAGGGCGGGACAGGGGAATAGCGGCACTGAAGCTTTCTTT,CASRAGQGNSGTEAFF
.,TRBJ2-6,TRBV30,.,TGTGCCTGGAGTGGGGCCAGCTCTGGGGCCAACGTCCTGACTTTC,CAWSGASSGANVLTF
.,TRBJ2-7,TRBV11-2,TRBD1,TGTGCCAGCAGCTCCCCGAGACAGGGAGCCTACGAGCAGTACTTC,CASSSPRQGAYEQYF
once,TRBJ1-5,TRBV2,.,TGTGCCAGCAACGAGGGTCAAACCGGGGATCAGCCCCAGCATTTT,CASNEGQTGDQPQHF
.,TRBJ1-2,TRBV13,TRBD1,TGTGCCAGCAGCTCGTCCTCGGGACAGGGATACAACTATGGCTACACCTTC,CASSSSSGQGYNYGYTF
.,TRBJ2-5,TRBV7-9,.,TGTGCCAGCAGCTTAGCGAGGACCGAGGGTTGGGAGACCCAGTACTTC,CASSLARTEGWETQYF
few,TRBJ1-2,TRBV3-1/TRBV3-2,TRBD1,TGTGCCAGCAGCGGACAGGGGGACTATGGCTACACCTTC,CASSGQGDYGYTF
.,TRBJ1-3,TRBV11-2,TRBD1,TGTGCCAGCAGCACCGGACAGGGATCGAACACCATATATTTT,CASSTGQGSNTIYF
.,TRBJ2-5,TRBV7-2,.,TGTGCCAGCAGCCTAAATCCTCGACACCACCAAGAGACCCAGTACTTC,CASSLNPRHHQETQYF
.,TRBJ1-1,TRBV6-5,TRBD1,TGTGCCAGCAGTTACACCACAGGGGGTAACACTGAAGCTTTCTTT,CASSYTTGGNTEAFF
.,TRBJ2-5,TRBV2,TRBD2,TGTGCCAGCAGCGAACCGGGACTAGCGGGAGTTTGGCAAGAGACCCAGTACTTC,CASSEPGLAGVWQETQYF
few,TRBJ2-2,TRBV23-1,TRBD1,TGCGCCAGCAGTCAAGGGGACAGGGAGTACACCGGGGAGCTGTTTTTT,CASSQGDREYTGELFF
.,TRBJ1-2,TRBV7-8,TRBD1,TGTGCCAGCAGCTTGAACAGGGGAAGCTACACCTTC,CASSLNRGSYTF
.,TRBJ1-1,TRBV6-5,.,TGTGCCAGCAGTTACTTTGGGCCCAACACTGAAGCTTTCTTT,CASSYFGPNTEAFF
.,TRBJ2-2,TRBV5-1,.,TGCGCCAGCAGCTTCGAAACAGGGCGGGGGACCGGGGAGCTGTTTTTT,CASSFETGRGTGELFF
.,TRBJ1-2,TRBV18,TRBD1,TGTGCCAGCTCACCCCTAACCGGACAGGGGACCTCCTATGGCTACACCTTC,CASSPLTGQGTSYGYTF
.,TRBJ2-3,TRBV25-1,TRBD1,TGTGCCAGCAGTCCCACGCGGACAGGGGTATGGACAGATACGCAGTATTTT,CASSPTRTGVWTDTQYF
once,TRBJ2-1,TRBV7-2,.,TGTGCCAGCAGCTTGGAGCCCCCTCACGGGGGCAATGAGCAGTTCTTC,CASSLEPPHGGNEQFF
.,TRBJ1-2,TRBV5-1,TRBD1,TGCGCCAGCAGCCGAGGGACAGGGGATAACTATGGCTACACCTTC,CASSRGTGDNYGYTF
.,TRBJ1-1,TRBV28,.,TGTGCCAGCAGTGCCGCCTCGGGGAACACTGAAGCTTTCTTT,CASSAASGNTEAFF
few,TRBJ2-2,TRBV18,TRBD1,TGTGCCAGCTCACCACGGGACAGGGTTAACACCGGGGAGCTGTTTTTT,CASSPRDRVNTGELFF
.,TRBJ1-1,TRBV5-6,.,TGTGCCAGCAGTCGGACAGTACAAAACGCTGAAGCTTTCTTT,CASSRTVQNAEAFF
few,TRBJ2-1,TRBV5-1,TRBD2,TGCGCCAGCAACCTAGACGGGACTAGAGGTGAGCAGTTCTTC,CASNLDGTRGEQFF
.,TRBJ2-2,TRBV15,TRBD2,TGTGCCACCAGCACTAGCGGGAGCACCGGGGAGCTGTTTTTT,CATSTSGSTGELFF
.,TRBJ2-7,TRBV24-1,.,TGTGCCACCAGTGATTTGCGTCGGGGGACAGCCTACGAGCAGTACTTC,CATSDLRRGTAYEQYF
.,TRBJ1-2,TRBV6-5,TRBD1,TGTGCCAGCAGTTACAGAGGGGGCGACGGCTACACCTTC,CASSYRGGDGYTF
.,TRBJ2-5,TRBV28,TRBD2,TGTGCCAGCAGCCCGGGACTAGCGGGAGCGACTTCGGGGGAGACCCAGTACTTC,CASSPGLAGATSGETQYF
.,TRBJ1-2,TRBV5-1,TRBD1,TGCGCCAGCAGCCCCACTATCCTGACAGGGCTTAGAGGCTACACCTTC,CASSPTILTGLRGYTF
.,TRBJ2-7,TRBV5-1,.,TGCGCCAGCAGCCCGGCGGGTCTGGAGCAGTACTTC,CASSPAGLEQYF
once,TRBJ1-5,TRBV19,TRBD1,TGTGCCAGTAGTTCACCGGGACAGGGGAACAATCAGCCCCAGCATTTT,CASSSPGQGNNQPQHF
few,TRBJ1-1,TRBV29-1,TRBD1,TGCAGCGCACCGGGACAGGGAAACACTGAAGCTTTCTTT,CSAPGQGNTEAFF
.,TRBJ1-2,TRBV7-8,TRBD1,TGTGCCAGCAGCCTGACAGGGGGCTACACCTTC,CASSLTGGYTF
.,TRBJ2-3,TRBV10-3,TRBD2,TGTGCCATAGCACTAGCGGGAATTGGAGATACGCAGTATTTT,CAIALAGIGDTQYF